What follows describes a single TCR beta chain. Authors' processing steps: Reference gene primer amplification in the assay estimated nucleated cell counts. The assay was immunoSEQ multiplex PCR, and TCRdb's table has in-frame clones only and misses some. The DNA gave D and trimming, while V, J and clone size come from that table. The table includes around 250,000 clones, roughly 80% detected once. This specimen comes from a study of blood T cell repertoires in COVID-19. At the level of the study: The samples span acute and convalescent COVID-19 from the United States, Italy and Spain. Sample material is recorded as cDNA or gDNA derived from T cells, B-cell-depleted T cells, or PBMCs.

From germline, CDR1 is LGHDT and CDR2 YNNKEL (reference sequence). There are 13 residues in the CDR3. V gave up 2 bases and J gave up 7 bases, with 11 bases separating them. The receptor's source is a woman aged 18-29 years with acute or convalescent COVID-19. V usage is TRBV3-1 (or the pseudogene TRBV3-2) and J usage is TRBJ1-2; no definite D call. The sample was peripheral blood. Written as DNA, the CDR3 is TGTGCCAGCAGCCAAACGATCACAGTTGGCTACACCTTC. The encoded protein is CASSQTITVGYTF.